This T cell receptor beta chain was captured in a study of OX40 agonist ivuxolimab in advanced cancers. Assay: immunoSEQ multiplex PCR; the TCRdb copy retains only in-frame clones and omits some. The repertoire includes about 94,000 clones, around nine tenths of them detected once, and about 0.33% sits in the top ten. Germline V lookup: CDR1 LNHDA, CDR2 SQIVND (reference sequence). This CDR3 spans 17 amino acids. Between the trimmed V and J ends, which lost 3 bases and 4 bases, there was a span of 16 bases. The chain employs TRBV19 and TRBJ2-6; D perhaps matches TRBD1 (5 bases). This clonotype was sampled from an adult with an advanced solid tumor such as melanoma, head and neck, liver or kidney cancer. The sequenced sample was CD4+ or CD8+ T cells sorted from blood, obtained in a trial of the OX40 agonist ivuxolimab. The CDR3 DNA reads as TGTGCCAGTAGTATGCCCGCAGGGCCCTCGGGGGCCAACGTCCTGACTTTC. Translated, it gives CASSMPAGPSGANVLTF.